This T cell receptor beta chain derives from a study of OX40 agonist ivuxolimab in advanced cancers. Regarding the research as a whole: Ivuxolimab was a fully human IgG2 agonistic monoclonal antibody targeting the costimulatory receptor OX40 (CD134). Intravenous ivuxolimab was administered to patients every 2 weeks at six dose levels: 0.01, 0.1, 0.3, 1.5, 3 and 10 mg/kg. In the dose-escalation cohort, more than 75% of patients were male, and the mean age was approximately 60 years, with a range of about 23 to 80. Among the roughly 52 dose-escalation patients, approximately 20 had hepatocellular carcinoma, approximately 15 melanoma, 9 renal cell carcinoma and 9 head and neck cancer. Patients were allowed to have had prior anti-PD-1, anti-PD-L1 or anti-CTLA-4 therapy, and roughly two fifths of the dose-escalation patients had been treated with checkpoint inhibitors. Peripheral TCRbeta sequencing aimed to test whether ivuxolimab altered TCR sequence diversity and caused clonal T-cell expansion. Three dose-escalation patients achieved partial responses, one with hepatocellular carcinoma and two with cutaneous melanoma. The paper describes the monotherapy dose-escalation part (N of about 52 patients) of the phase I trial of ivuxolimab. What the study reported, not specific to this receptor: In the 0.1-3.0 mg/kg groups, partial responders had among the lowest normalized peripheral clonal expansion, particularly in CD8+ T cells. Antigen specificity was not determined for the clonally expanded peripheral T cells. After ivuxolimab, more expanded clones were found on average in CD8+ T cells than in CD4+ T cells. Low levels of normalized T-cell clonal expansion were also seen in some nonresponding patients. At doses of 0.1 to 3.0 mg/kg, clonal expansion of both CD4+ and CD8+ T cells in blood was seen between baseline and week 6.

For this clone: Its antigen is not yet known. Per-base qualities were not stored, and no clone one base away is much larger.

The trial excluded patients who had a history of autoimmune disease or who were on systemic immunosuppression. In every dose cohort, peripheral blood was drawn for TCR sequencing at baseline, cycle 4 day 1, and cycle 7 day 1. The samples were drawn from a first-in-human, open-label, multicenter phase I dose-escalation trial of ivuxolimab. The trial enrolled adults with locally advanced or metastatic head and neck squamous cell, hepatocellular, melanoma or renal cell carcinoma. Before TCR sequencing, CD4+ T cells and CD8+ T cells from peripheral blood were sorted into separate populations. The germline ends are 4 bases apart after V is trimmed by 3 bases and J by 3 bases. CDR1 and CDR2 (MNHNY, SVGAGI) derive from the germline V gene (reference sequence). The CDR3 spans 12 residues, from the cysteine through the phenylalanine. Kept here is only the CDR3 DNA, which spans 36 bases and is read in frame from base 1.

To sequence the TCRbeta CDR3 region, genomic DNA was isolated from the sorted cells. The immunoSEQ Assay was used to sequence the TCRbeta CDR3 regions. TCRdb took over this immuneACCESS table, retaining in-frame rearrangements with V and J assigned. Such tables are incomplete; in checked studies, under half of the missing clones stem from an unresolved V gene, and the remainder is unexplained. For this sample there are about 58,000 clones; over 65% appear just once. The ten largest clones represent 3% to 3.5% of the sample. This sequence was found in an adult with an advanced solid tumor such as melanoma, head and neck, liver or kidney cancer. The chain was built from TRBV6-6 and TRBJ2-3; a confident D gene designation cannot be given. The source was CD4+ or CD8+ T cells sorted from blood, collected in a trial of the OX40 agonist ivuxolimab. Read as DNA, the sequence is TGTGCCAGCAGTTATAATACAGATACGCAGTATTTT. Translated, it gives CASSYNTDTQYF.